This T cell receptor (beta chain) originates from a study of regulatory T cells in long-lasting Graves disease. Construction of TCR beta libraries relied on iRepertoire HTBI primers and on Arm-PCR targeting CDR3 regions. A single record per CDR3 protein comes from TCRdb applying MiXCR to the multiplex PCR reads. Of more than 300,000 distinct CDR3 sequences listed, about 19% are singletons. Specified time point: persistent/refractory GD, antithyroid drugs over 5 years with positive TRAb. Construction of the TCR library relied on RNA isolated from PBMCs. Comments on this clonotype: What it binds is unknown.

General study results and limits: Repertoires from persistent disease leaned toward TRBV28, TRBJ1-2 and TRBJ2-5.

The trim removed 4 bases at V and 5 bases at J, leaving 5 bases unmatched. The CDR3 loop spans 15 amino acids. Per germline, CDR1 LGHDT and CDR2 YNNKEL (reference sequence). This TCR came from a female donor with Graves disease. The chain combines TRBV3-1 with TRBJ2-2; TRBD2 aligns across 9 bases. Here the sequenced sample was peripheral blood mononuclear cells (PBMCs), taken when the disease was refractory, from a patient treated with antithyroid drugs. The CDR3 sequence: CASSPRTSVTGELFF. CDR3 bases: TGTGCCAGCAGCCCACGGACTAGCGTAACCGGGGAGCTGTTTTTT.